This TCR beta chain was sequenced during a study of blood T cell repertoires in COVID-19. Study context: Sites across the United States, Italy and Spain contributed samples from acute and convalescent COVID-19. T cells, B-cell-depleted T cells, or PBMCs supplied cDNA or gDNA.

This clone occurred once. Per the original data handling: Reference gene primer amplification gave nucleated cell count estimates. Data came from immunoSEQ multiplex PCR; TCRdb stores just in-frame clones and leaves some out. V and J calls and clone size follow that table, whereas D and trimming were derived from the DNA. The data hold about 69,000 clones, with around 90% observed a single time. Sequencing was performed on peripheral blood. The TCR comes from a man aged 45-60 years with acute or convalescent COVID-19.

The CDR3, as DNA: TGTGCCAGCAGCCAAGTCGCGGGGGCGGGCTACGAGCAGTACTTC. Residues: CASSQVAGAGYEQYF. The V and J genes are TRBV14 and TRBJ2-7; D possibly corresponds to TRBD2 (7 bases). This CDR3 has 15 residues. Germline V CDR1 and CDR2: SGHDN, FVKESK. V was pared by 1 base and J by 3 bases, with 13 bases between.